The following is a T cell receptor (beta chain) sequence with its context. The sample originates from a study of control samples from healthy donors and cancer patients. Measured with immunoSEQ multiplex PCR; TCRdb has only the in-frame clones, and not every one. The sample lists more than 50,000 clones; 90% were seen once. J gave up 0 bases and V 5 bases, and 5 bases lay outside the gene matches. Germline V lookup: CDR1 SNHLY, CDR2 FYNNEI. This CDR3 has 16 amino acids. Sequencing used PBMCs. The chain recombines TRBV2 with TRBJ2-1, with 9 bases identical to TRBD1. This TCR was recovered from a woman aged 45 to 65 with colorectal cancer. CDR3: CASSPLTGGSYNEQFF. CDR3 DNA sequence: TGTGCCAGCAGTCCATTGACAGGGGGCTCCTACAATGAGCAGTTCTTC. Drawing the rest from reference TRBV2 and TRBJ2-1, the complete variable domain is EPEVTQTPSHQVTQMGQEVILRCVPISNHLYFYWYRQILGQKVEFLVSFYNNEISEKSEIFDDQFSVERPDGSNFTLKIRSTKLEDSAMYFCASSPLTGGSYNEQFFGPGTRLTVL.